Shown below are 13 T cell receptor beta chains from a single sample sequenced in a study of T-cell reconstitution after alpha-beta-depleted transplantation in children. This sample's TCRbeta library carried unique molecular identifier barcodes. TCRdb analysed the PCR reads with MiXCR anew, one entry per CDR3 protein. In the table there are 600,000 or so distinct CDR3 sequences, 20% to 25% of which are singletons. The specimen was PBMCs, mostly from graft donor cells, collected 360 days after TCRalphabeta/CD19-depleted stem cell transplant. The receptors here all came from a boy under two years old who had a stem cell transplant for acute myeloid leukemia, so the T cells may come from the graft donor.

In its sample, this clonotype was seen many times. The V and J genes are TRBV20-1 and TRBJ2-5, with a possible D match to TRBD2 (6 bases). The germline V gene encodes CDR1 DFQATT and CDR2 SNEGSKA (reference sequence). Trimming left V 7 bases short and J 2 bases short, with 14 bases between. The CDR3 sequence is 13 residues long. CDR3 residues: CSVGGGAQETQYF. CDR3 bases: TGCAGTGTAGGAGGCGGGGCTCAAGAGACCCAGTACTTC.

This clonotype was counted ten times or more. The chain carries TRBV12-3 or TRBV12-4 and TRBJ2-5; D not certain. Trimming removed 5 bases from V and 4 bases from J, with 17 bases in between. CDR3 length equals 15 residues. CDR3 residues: CASSIPTRAGETQYF. CDR3 DNA: TGTGCCAGCAGTATACCAACACGGGCTGGAGAGACCCAGTACTTC.

The chain recombines TRBV5-1 with TRBJ2-3, with D tentatively TRBD2 (6 bases). Looked up from germline, CDR1 is SGHRS and CDR2 is YFSETQ. Trimming took 0 bases from V and 1 from J, leaving 9 bases between them. The CDR3 consists of 15 residues. CDR3 region: CASSLVWEGTDTQYF. The CDR3 DNA reads TGCGCCAGCAGCTTGGTCTGGGAGGGCACAGATACGCAGTATTTT.

This chain connects TRBV12-3 or TRBV12-4 to TRBJ2-3; D call uncertain. V was trimmed by 0 bases and J by 4 bases, leaving 5 bases between them. The length of the CDR3 is 13 residues. The CDR3 is CASSLALPDTQYF. CDR3 bases: TGTGCCAGCAGTTTAGCGCTTCCAGATACGCAGTATTTT.

This clonotype was seen more than once but under ten times. This chain connects TRBV4-3 to TRBJ2-3; no firm D call. Germline CDR1 reads LGHNA; CDR2 reads YSLEER. V gave up 3 bases and J gave up 2 bases, with 6 bases separating them. The CDR3 runs 13 residues. The CDR3, as DNA: TGCGCCAGCAGCCAGTCACCCACAGATACGCAGTATTTT. It translates to CASSQSPTDTQYF.

In its sample, this clonotype was seen a few times. This rearrangement joins TRBV13 to TRBJ2-1; 8 bases match TRBD2. CDR1 is PRHDT and CDR2 is FYEKMQ in the germline V gene (reference sequence). Germline trimming cut 2 bases from V and 2 bases from J; bases unmatched to any gene: 11. The CDR3 covers 18 residues. This chain's CDR3 is CASSLSFGGALAYNEQFF. The CDR3 bases are TGTGCCAGCAGCTTATCGTTCGGGGGGGCCTTGGCCTACAATGAGCAGTTCTTC.

V and J are TRBV12-3 or TRBV12-4 and TRBJ1-2; maybe TRBD1 (5 bases). Between the trimmed V and J ends, which lost 6 bases and 5 bases, there was a span of 22 bases. There are 16 residues in the CDR3. DNA for the CDR3: TGTGCCAGCAGCCATGGGGGGACGGAAGCAGTGTATGGCTACACCTTC. This encodes CASSHGGTEAVYGYTF.

V usage is TRBV12-3 or TRBV12-4 and J usage is TRBJ2-1, with TRBD2 matching 8 bases. Trimming removed 6 bases from V and 15 bases from J; junction bases left unmatched: 10. There are 12 residues in the CDR3. CDR3 bases: TGTGCCAGCAGCTCGCTAGCGGGCCCACGGTTCTTC. As protein: CASSSLAGPRFF.

This clonotype was detected many times. This chain connects TRBV28 to TRBJ1-5; D unresolved. The CDR3 is made up of 12 amino acids. V dropped 6 bases and J dropped 6 bases, with 9 bases sitting between them. Germline CDR1 is MDHEN and CDR2 is SYDVKM. The CDR3 is CASSSGGQPQHF. The CDR3 region has the DNA TGTGCCAGCAGCAGTGGCGGTCAGCCCCAGCATTTT.

This clonotype showed up just a few times. This chain links TRBV20-1 with TRBJ1-5; D is ambiguous. The CDR3 is 14 residues long. V gave up 1 base and J gave up 0 bases, with 7 bases separating them. Germline CDR1 reads DFQATT; CDR2 reads SNEGSKA (reference sequence). As DNA, the CDR3 is TGCAGTGCTAGAGTGGGCAGTAGCAATCAGCCCCAGCATTTT. Translated, it gives CSARVGSSNQPQHF.

This clonotype was detected ten times or more. For the CDR3, the DNA is TGCAGCGTTGAGAAACGGGCCTCATCCTACAATGAGCAGTTCTTC. Its protein product is CSVEKRASSYNEQFF. V gene TRBV29-1 combines with J gene TRBJ2-1, with D unresolved. The germline V gene has CDR1 SQVTM and CDR2 ANQGSEA. CDR3 length: 15 amino acids. V was trimmed by 3 bases and J by 1 base, leaving 13 bases between them.

Only a few counts were recorded for this clonotype. This chain links TRBV12-5 with TRBJ2-3, with 8 bases that match TRBD2. This CDR3 region has 15 residues. Germline assignment: CDR1 LGHNT and CDR2 FRNRAP. The V segment lost 6 bases and the J segment 0 bases; nucleotides outside the gene matches: 5. CDR3 residues: CASGYPGGSTDTQYF. In DNA, the CDR3 is TGTGCTAGTGGCTATCCGGGGGGGAGCACAGATACGCAGTATTTT.

Ten or more counts support this clonotype. This sequence joins TRBV20-1 and TRBJ2-3; D remains ambiguous. The V gene's germline CDR1 is DFQATT and CDR2 SNEGSKA (reference sequence). V lost 1 base and J lost 0, with 5 bases in between. The CDR3 runs to 13 residues. The CDR3 DNA reads as TGCAGTGCTAGAGCCTCTAGCACAGATACGCAGTATTTT. As protein: CSARASSTDTQYF.